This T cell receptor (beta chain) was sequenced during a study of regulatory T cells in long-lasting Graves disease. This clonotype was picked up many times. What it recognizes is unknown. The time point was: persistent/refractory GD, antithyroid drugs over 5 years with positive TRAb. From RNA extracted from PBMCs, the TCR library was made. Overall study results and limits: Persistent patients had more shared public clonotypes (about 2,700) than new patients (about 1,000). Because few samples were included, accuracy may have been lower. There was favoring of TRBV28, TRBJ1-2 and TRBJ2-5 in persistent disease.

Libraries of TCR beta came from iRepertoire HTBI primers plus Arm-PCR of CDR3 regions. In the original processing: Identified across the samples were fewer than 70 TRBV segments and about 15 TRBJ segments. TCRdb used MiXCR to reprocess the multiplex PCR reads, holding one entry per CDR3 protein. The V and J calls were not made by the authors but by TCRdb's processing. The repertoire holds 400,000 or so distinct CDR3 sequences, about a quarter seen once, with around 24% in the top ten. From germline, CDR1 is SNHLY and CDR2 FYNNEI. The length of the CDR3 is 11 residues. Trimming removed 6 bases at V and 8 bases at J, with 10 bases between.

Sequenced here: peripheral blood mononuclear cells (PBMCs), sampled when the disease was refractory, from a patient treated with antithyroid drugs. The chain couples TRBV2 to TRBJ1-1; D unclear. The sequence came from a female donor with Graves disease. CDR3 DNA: TGTGCCAGCAGCGCCCTGATAGAAGCTTTCTTT. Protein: CASSALIEAFF. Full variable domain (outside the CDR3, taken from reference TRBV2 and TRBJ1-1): EPEVTQTPSHQVTQMGQEVILRCVPISNHLYFYWYRQILGQKVEFLVSFYNNEISEKSEIFDDQFSVERPDGSNFTLKIRSTKLEDSAMYFCASSALIEAFFGQGTRLTVV.